Sequencing of this T cell receptor (beta chain) was carried out in a study of blood T cell repertoires in COVID-19. Some clones are missing from TCRdb's copy, which holds only in-frame ones; the method was immunoSEQ multiplex PCR. The sample includes 450,000 or so clones, roughly 91% seen only once; the top ten take 0.6%. The receptor comes from a man aged 18 to 29 who had recovered from COVID-19. Sequenced input: PBMCs or T cells enriched from blood (not recorded which).

The CDR3 nucleotides are TGTGCCAGTAGTTTATCCGGGACAGGTCTAAGCTATGGCTACACCTTC. Residues: CASSLSGTGLSYGYTF. V is TRBV19 and J is TRBJ1-2; TRBD1 aligns across 8 bases. Trimming cost V 5 bases and J 4 bases; bases outside gene matches: 12. The CDR3 extends over 16 amino acids. CDR1 is LNHDA, CDR2 SQIVND, per germline (reference sequence).